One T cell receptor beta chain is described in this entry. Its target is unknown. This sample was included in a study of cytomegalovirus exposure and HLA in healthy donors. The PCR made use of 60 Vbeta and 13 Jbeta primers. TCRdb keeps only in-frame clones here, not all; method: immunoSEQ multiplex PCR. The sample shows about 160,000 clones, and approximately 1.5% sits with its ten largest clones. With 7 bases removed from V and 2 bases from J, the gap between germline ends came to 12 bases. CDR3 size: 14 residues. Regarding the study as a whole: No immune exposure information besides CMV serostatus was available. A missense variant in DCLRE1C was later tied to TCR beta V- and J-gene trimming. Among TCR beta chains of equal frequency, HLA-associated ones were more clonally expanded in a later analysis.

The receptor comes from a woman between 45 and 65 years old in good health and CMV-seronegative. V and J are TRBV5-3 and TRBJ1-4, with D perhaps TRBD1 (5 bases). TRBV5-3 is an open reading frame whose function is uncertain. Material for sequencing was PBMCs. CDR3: CARVPGQTNEKLFF. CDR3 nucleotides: TGTGCCAGAGTTCCAGGGCAGACTAATGAAAAACTGTTTTTT.